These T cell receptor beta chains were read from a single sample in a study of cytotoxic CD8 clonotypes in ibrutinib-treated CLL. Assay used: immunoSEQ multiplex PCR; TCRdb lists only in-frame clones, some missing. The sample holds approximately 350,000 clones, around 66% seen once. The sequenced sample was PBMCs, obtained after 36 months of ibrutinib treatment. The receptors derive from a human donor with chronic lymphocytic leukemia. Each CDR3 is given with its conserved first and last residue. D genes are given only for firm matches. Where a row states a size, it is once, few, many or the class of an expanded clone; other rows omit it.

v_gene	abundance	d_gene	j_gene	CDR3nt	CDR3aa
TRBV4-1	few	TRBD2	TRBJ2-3	TGCGCCAGCAGCCCCGGACTAGTCGGTCGGGTTACGCAGTATTTT	CASSPGLVGRVTQYF
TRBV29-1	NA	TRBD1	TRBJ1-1	TGCAGCGTTGATGTGGCAGGGGGTTGGTTGTACACTGAAGCTTTCTTT	CSVDVAGGWLYTEAFF
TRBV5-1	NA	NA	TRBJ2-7	TGCGCCAGCAGTCCCACGGGGGTGGGGAGCTCCTACGAGCAGTACTTC	CASSPTGVGSSYEQYF
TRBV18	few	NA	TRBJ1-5	TGTGCCAGCTCACCGGGGGGATTTGGCAATCAGCCCCAGCATTTT	CASSPGGFGNQPQHF
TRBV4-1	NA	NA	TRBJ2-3	TGCGCCAGCAGCCAGGAGGGCGGCACAGATACGCAGTATTTT	CASSQEGGTDTQYF
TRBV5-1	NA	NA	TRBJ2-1	TGCGCCAGCAGAAAGCAAGTCAATGAGCAGTTCTTC	CASRKQVNEQFF
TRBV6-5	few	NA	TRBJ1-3	TGTGCCAGCAGTTTTGGGGGGTCTGGAAACACCATATATTTT	CASSFGGSGNTIYF
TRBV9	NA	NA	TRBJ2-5	TGTGCCAGCAGCATCTCTCCCTCGGGTGGGCAAGAGACCCAGTACTTC	CASSISPSGGQETQYF
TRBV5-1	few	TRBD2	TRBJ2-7	TGCGCCAGCAGCTCGCGGACAGCGGGGGACTACGAGCAGTACTTC	CASSSRTAGDYEQYF
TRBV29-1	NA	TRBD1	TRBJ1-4	TGCAGCGTCGTGACAGGGTTGGGAGAAAAACTGTTTTTT	CSVVTGLGEKLFF
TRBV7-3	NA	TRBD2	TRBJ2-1	TGTGCCAGCAGCTTAACTGCGGGGGTTTTCGATGAGCAGTTCTTC	CASSLTAGVFDEQFF
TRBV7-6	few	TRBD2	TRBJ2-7	TGTGCCAGCAGCCCACTAGCGGGAGGGGGACTGGGGAGCTACGAGCAGTACTTC	CASSPLAGGGLGSYEQYF
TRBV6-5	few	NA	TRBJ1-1	TGTGCCAGCAGTTACTCTGGGCGGGAGAACACTGAAGCTTTCTTT	CASSYSGRENTEAFF
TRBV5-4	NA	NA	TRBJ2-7	TGTGCCAGCAGCTTGTCTGTGGGTAAAAGATACGAGCAGTACTTC	CASSLSVGKRYEQYF
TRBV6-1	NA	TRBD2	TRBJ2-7	TGTGCCAGCAGTGAGGGCGGGGGGTACACCTACGAGCAGTACTTC	CASSEGGGYTYEQYF
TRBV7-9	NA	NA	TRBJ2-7	TGTGCCAGCAGCTTTTCTAGCGGGACAGGGACCGAGCAGTACTTC	CASSFSSGTGTEQYF
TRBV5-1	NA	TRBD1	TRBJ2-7	TGCGCCAGCAGCCCCTCCGGACAGGGGAGGTACGAGCAGTACTTC	CASSPSGQGRYEQYF
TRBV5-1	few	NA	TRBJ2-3	TGCGCCAGCAGCTTACGCACAGATACGCAGTATTTT	CASSLRTDTQYF
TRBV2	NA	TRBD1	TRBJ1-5	TGTGCCAGCAGACGTGGGGACAGGGTTGGACAGCCCCAGCATTTT	CASRRGDRVGQPQHF
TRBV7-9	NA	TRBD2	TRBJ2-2	TGTGCCAGCAGTTCGACTAGCGGGAGGGCCGTGAACACCGGGGAGCTGTTTTTT	CASSSTSGRAVNTGELFF
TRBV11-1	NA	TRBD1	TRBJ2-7	TGTGCCAGCAGCTTTAGTGACAGGGGGAACGAGCAGTACTTC	CASSFSDRGNEQYF
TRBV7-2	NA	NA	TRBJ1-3	TGTGCCAGCAGCCTCCCCGGGCGCTCTGGAAACACCATATATTTT	CASSLPGRSGNTIYF
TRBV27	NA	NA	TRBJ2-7	TGTGCCAGCAGAGTGGGGGGCCCCTCCTACGAGCAGTACTTC	CASRVGGPSYEQYF
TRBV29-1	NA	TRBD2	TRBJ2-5	TGCAGCGCCGAGCGGGGAGGAGAGACCCAGTACTTC	CSAERGGETQYF
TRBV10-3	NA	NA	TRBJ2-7	TGTGCCATTTTGACGCGATCCTACGAGCAGTACTTC	CAILTRSYEQYF
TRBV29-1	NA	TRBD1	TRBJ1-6	TGCAGCCTCGATAATGGGACAGGGGTTTGCCTTGATAATTCACCCCTCCACTTT	CSLDNGTGVCLDNSPLHF
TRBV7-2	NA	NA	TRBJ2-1	TGTGCCAGCAGCCTCTTCAGCGGAACCCTTTACAATGAGCAGTTCTTC	CASSLFSGTLYNEQFF
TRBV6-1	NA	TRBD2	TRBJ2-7	TGTGCCAGCAAAAAATGGGGCGGGAGGGGTGTCGAGCAGTACTTC	CASKKWGGRGVEQYF
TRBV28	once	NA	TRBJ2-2	TGTGCCAGCAGCCTACCTATTTTCTGGGGAAGCACCGGGGAGCTGTTTTTT	CASSLPIFWGSTGELFF
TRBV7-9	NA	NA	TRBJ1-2	TGTGCCAGCTCTCTTAGTGGGGCAGGTGGCTCCCGGGGGCCCTATGGCTACACCTTC	CASSLSGAGGSRGPYGYTF
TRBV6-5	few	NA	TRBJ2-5	TGTGCCAGCAGTTCGACGGATGGGGGGACCCAGTACTTC	CASSSTDGGTQYF
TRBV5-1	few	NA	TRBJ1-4	TGCGCCAGCAGCTTTGAGGGGGGAGAGGAAAAACTGTTTTTT	CASSFEGGEEKLFF
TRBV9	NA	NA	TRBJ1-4	TGTGCCAGCAGCGTAAAACCCGGAAATGAAAAACTGTTTTTT	CASSVKPGNEKLFF
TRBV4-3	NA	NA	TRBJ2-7	TGCGCCAGCAGTCCCCGGCGCGAAGGGGGCGAGCAGTACTTC	CASSPRREGGEQYF
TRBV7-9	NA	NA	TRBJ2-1	TGTGCCAGCAGTTCCCCGGGTCGAGGCGACAACAATGAGCAGTTCTTC	CASSSPGRGDNNEQFF
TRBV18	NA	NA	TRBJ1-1	TGTGCCAGCTCACCTACGCCGGTGAACACTGAAGCTTTCTTT	CASSPTPVNTEAFF
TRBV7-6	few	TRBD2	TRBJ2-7	TGTGCCAGCAGCCGGGGGGTTGGCGGGAGTCGGTACGAGCAGTACTTC	CASSRGVGGSRYEQYF
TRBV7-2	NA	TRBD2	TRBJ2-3	TGTGCCAGCAGCTCCGAGGGACTAGCGGGGGTGGATACGCAGTATTTT	CASSSEGLAGVDTQYF
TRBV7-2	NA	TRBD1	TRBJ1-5	TGTGCCAGCAGCGCACAGGGGGATCAGCCCCAGCATTTT	CASSAQGDQPQHF
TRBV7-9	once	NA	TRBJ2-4	TGTGCCAGCAGCTTACGTCCCGGCGGCAGGAGAAACATTCAGTACTTC	CASSLRPGGRRNIQYF
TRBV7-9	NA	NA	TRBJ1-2	TGTGCCAGCAACACCGCCGGGGGCACCTATGGCTACACCTTC	CASNTAGGTYGYTF
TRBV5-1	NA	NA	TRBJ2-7	TGCGCCAGCAGCTTGGCGAGCTCCTACGAGCAGTACTTC	CASSLASSYEQYF
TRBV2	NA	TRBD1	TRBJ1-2	TGTGCCAGCAGGGGGGACAGTCTGACGGCCGGGCAAGGGTATGGCTACACCTTC	CASRGDSLTAGQGYGYTF